This T cell receptor (beta chain) comes out of a study of radiation and T cells in renal cell carcinoma. Time point noted: blood 2 weeks post-SBRT. Noted treatment: 15 Gy SBRT to primary tumor, nephrectomy 4 weeks later. Clear cell pathology was present in this patient's renal cell carcinoma. The data were produced by immunoSEQ multiplex PCR, yet TCRdb's version contains in-frame clones alone and is incomplete. The sample comprises around 120,000 clones, 70% to 90% of which are singletons, and 1.5% to 2% rests with the top ten. Trimming took 4 bases from V and 3 from J; bases not matched to a gene: 15. The CDR3 is 17 residues long. The germline gives CDR1 SGDLS, CDR2 YYNGEE. Whole-study findings and limits: Pretreatment tumor biopsies were lacking, so baseline clonotypes are unknown. In blood, top tumor clones expanded by 2 weeks, shrinking by 4.

As for this clone: The antigen is not known.

This receptor was identified in a woman aged 60-75 years with renal cell carcinoma. V is TRBV9 and J is TRBJ2-7; 8 positions agree with TRBD2. The material sequenced was blood, taken from a patient whose treatment included radiotherapy and nephrectomy. For the CDR3, the DNA is TGTGCCAGCAGCTCAGGAAGGAGCGGGAGTGTTGTCTACGAGCAGTACTTC. Protein: CASSSGRSGSVVYEQYF.